This TCR beta chain was identified during a study of T cells after yellow fever vaccination. Study results and limitations: Across the CD4 and CD8 compartments, a small share of clonotypes was present in both. Weaker overall, the secondary response nonetheless peaked faster (day 5 versus 15).

The ends were cut back, 3 bases at V and 9 bases at J, with 19 bases in the middle. The V gene's germline CDR1 is SGHRS and CDR2 YFSETQ. The CDR3 contains 16 residues. Template switching by 5'RACE produced TCR cDNA, adding a universal primer site and UMIs. TCRdb reprocessed the 5' RACE reads via MiXCR and lists one record per CDR3 protein. The sample records nearly 350,000 distinct CDR3 sequences, approximately 8% being singletons. About this clonotype: Its antigen is currently unknown.

The chain combines TRBV5-1 with TRBJ1-6; a weak D match, TRBD1 (5 bases). Sequenced here: PBMCs, sampled about 41 days after the first yellow fever vaccination. The TCR comes from a young man who received the YFV17D yellow fever vaccine. The CDR3: CASSSGRPQDRSPLHF. As DNA, the CDR3 is TGCGCCAGCAGCTCGGGGCGGCCGCAGGACCGTTCACCCCTCCACTTT.